This TCR beta chain is from a study of blood T cell repertoires in COVID-19. Per the study methods: Amplification of reference gene primers was used by the study to estimate nucleated cell counts. The assay was immunoSEQ multiplex PCR, and TCRdb's table has in-frame clones only and misses some. V, J and clone size derive from that table, while D and trimming were established from the DNA sequence. The table shows 200,000 to 250,000 clones, with 84% occurring only once. The cohort comprised adults aged 18 to 89 years residing in about 25 US areas. Recovered status applied to Cohort 3 donors who had two consecutive negative PCRs. It also applied to those with clearance or with symptom resolution. The sequenced sample was PBMCs or T cells enriched from blood (not recorded which). The clonotype originates from a middle-aged woman who had recovered from COVID-19.

The CDR3 spells CASSPRGSGFSDTQYF. The CDR3 DNA reads TGTGCCAGCAGTCCCCGAGGTAGCGGGTTCTCAGATACGCAGTATTTT. J is TRBJ2-3 and V is TRBV28; TRBD2 aligns across 7 bases. Losses at the gene ends were 5 bases for V and 4 bases for J; bases not matched to a gene: 12. Germline V CDR1 and CDR2: MDHEN, SYDVKM. The CDR3 contains 16 residues.